A single sample is the source of the 23 T cell receptor beta chains below, sequenced in a study of CD8 T cells in Susac syndrome. Random hexamers served to reverse transcribe roughly 0.45 to 1 ug RNA. TCRdb passed the immunoSEQ multiplex PCR reads through MiXCR, listing each CDR3 protein once. The sample records roughly 160,000 distinct CDR3 sequences, 90% to 95% being singletons. The sequenced sample consisted of CD4+ T cells from PBMCs. These TCRs come from a human donor in good health.

This clonotype was seen more than once but under ten times. J is TRBJ2-1 and V is TRBV29-1; D could derive from TRBD1 or TRBD2 (5 bases each). Trimming pared 6 bases from V and 1 base from J, leaving 22 bases between. Germline CDR1 SQVTM, CDR2 ANQGSEA. The CDR3 sequence is 17 residues long. The chain's CDR3 is CSVGGQGLDHSYNEQFF. As DNA, the CDR3 is TGCAGCGTCGGCGGGCAGGGCCTAGACCATTCCTACAATGAGCAGTTCTTC.

The rearrangement uses TRBV3-1 and TRBJ1-1; 8 bases fit TRBD1. CDR1 is LGHDT, CDR2 YNNKEL, per germline (reference sequence). This CDR3 contains 13 residues. J lost 9 bases, V lost 1 base, and 4 bases had no gene match. The CDR3 protein is CASSQGQGAKAFF. The CDR3 nucleotides are TGTGCCAGCAGCCAAGGGCAGGGGGCAAAAGCTTTCTTT.

The chain combines TRBV28 with TRBJ2-5; 7 bases are a match to TRBD1. J gave up 2 bases and V 2 bases, and 5 bases lay outside the gene matches. CDR1 and CDR2 (germline): MDHEN, SYDVKM. This CDR3 contains 15 residues. DNA of the CDR3: TGTGCCAGCAGTTTACGACAGACAGGGCAAGAGACCCAGTACTTC. This gives the protein CASSLRQTGQETQYF.

This clonotype was observed once. The chain employs TRBV28 and TRBJ1-5, with D possibly being TRBD1 (6 bases). The germline V and J ends were trimmed by 5 bases and 2 bases, with 16 bases remaining between them. CDR3 length: 16 amino acids. In germline, CDR1 is MDHEN, CDR2 SYDVKM. This CDR3 is CASSPEGGARNQPQHF. The CDR3 DNA reads as TGTGCCAGCAGTCCGGAGGGGGGAGCTCGCAATCAGCCCCAGCATTTT.

The DNA of the CDR3 is TGTGCCAGCAGCAACCGACAGGACTACACCTTC. Translation: CASSNRQDYTF. The chain links TRBV13 to TRBJ1-2; D perhaps matches TRBD1 (6 bases). The CDR3 length is 11 residues. Germline V gene sequence: CDR1 PRHDT, CDR2 FYEKMQ (reference sequence). V was shortened by 5 bases and J by 10 bases, with 11 bases between the two germline ends.

The CDR3 sequence: CASSGGTGWYRNTGELFF. The CDR3 DNA reads as TGCGCCAGCAGCGGAGGGACAGGGTGGTATCGGAACACCGGGGAGCTGTTTTTT. This sequence joins TRBV4-1 and TRBJ2-2; 9 bases line up with TRBD1. CDR3 length equals 18 residues. Per germline, CDR1 MGHRA and CDR2 YSYEKL. V trimming: 5 bases; J trimming: 1 base; junction bases outside the gene matches: 11.

The CDR3 DNA is TGTGCCAGCAGCGGGGGGGCGTCAAGGAATCAGCCCCAGCATTTT. This gives the protein CASSGGASRNQPQHF. J is TRBJ1-5 and V is TRBV5-6; weak D call: TRBD1 (6 bases). This CDR3 has 15 amino acids. Per the germline V gene, CDR1 is SGHDT and CDR2 is YYEEEE. The ends were cut back, 4 bases at V and 4 bases at J, with 15 bases in the middle.

The chain couples TRBV4-3 to TRBJ2-5, with D tentatively TRBD2 (5 bases). CDR3 size: 14 residues. Germline V gene sequence: CDR1 LGHNA, CDR2 YSLEER. V lost 5 bases, J lost 1 base, and 11 bases lay in between. CDR3 DNA: TGCGCCAGCAGCGCCCGGACTTTCCAAGAGACCCAGTACTTC. Amino acid sequence: CASSARTFQETQYF.

V usage is TRBV27 and J usage is TRBJ2-3, with 7 bases that match TRBD1. Germline V lookup: CDR1 MNHEY, CDR2 SMNVEV (reference sequence). The CDR3 has 16 residues. Germline trimming cut 0 bases from V and 4 bases from J; bases unmatched to any gene: 7. The CDR3 DNA is TGTGCCAGCAGTTTATCCGCCGGACAGGAGGCAGATACGCAGTATTTT. This codes for CASSLSAGQEADTQYF.

The chain uses TRBV7-2 and TRBJ1-2; a weak D match, TRBD1 (5 bases). CDR3 length: 14 amino acids. The germline V gene encodes CDR1 SGHTA and CDR2 FQGNSA. Trimming took 5 bases from V and 2 from J, leaving 12 bases between them. For the CDR3, the DNA is TGTGCCAGCAGCCCGGGACCGTTAAACTATGGCTACACCTTC. Residues: CASSPGPLNYGYTF.

This chain joins TRBV2 and TRBJ2-4, with D uncertain. V was cut by 3 bases and J by 9 bases, with 12 bases left in between. This CDR3 is built from 13 residues. Germline loops: CDR1 SNHLY, CDR2 FYNNEI. The CDR3 DNA reads TGTGCCAGCAGTGAGTCGGACCACTCCATTCAGTACTTC. This gives the protein CASSESDHSIQYF. Using reference TRBV2 and TRBJ2-4 for the parts outside the CDR3, the full variable domain is EPEVTQTPSHQVTQMGQEVILRCVPISNHLYFYWYRQILGQKVEFLVSFYNNEISEKSEIFDDQFSVERPDGSNFTLKIRSTKLEDSAMYFCASSESDHSIQYFGAGTRLSVL.

The rearrangement joins TRBV7-2 to TRBJ2-1, with TRBD2 identical over 7 bases. Germline V CDR1 and CDR2: SGHTA, FQGNSA. Losses at the gene ends were 1 base for V and 8 bases for J; bases not matched to a gene: 11. There are 16 residues in the CDR3. In DNA form, the CDR3 reads TGTGCCAGCAGCTTAGACGTGTCCGCGGGGGTCTATGAGCAGTTCTTC. Its translation is CASSLDVSAGVYEQFF.

The chain joins TRBV19 to TRBJ1-2, with D hard to call. V dropped 4 bases and J dropped 4 bases, with 10 bases sitting between them. CDR1 is LNHDA and CDR2 is SQIVND in the germline V gene (reference sequence). The CDR3 totals 13 residues. The CDR3 DNA sequence: TGTGCCAGTAGTAGGCAGCCCTCCTATGGCTACACCTTC. Translating gives CASSRQPSYGYTF. Complete variable domain (other parts from reference TRBV19 and TRBJ1-2): DGGITQSPKYLFRKEGQNVTLSCEQNLNHDAMYWYRQDPGQGLRLIYYSQIVNDFQKGDIAEGYSVSREKKESFPLTVTSAQKNPTAFYLCASSRQPSYGYTFGSGTRLTVV.

This rearrangement joins TRBV5-1 to TRBJ1-4; D perhaps matches TRBD1 (5 bases). TRBJ2-2 matches the DNA end more closely, so the J call is doubtful. This CDR3 has 15 residues. Germline V gene sequence: CDR1 SGHRS, CDR2 YFSETQ. The CDR3 sequence is CASSLVGPQGGELFF. DNA of the CDR3: TGCGCCAGCAGCTTGGTCGGCCCCCAGGGTGGGGAGCTGTTTTTT.

The chain links TRBV6-2 or TRBV6-3 to TRBJ1-1; the D is unclear. V dropped 5 bases and J dropped 4 bases, with 17 bases sitting between them. The CDR3 covers 15 residues. Per the germline V gene, CDR1 is MNHEY and CDR2 is SVGEGT. The CDR3 DNA is TGTGCCAGCAGTCCCAGACCTGAGCGGGGCACTGAAGCTTTCTTT. Amino acids: CASSPRPERGTEAFF.

This chain uses TRBV5-6 with TRBJ2-3; D is perhaps TRBD1 (5 bases). This CDR3 is 17 amino acids long. Deletions cut 0 bases from V and 1 base from J, with 15 bases between. Germline V CDR1 and CDR2: SGHDT, YYEEEE. CDR3: CASSLVGQGGRTDTQYF. CDR3 nucleotides: TGTGCCAGCAGCTTGGTAGGGCAGGGCGGCCGCACAGATACGCAGTATTTT.

This sequence joins TRBV3-1 and TRBJ1-2, with D perhaps matching TRBD1 (6 bases). CDR1 is LGHDT and CDR2 is YNNKEL in the germline V gene (reference sequence). V dropped 4 bases and J dropped 2 bases, with 11 bases sitting between them. The CDR3 runs to 14 residues. The CDR3 here is CASSPRDTNYGYTF. The CDR3, as DNA: TGTGCCAGCAGCCCCCGGGACACAAACTATGGCTACACCTTC.

The V call is TRBV27, the J call TRBJ2-3; D remains ambiguous. The ends were cut back, 8 bases at V and 1 base at J, with 7 bases in the middle. The CDR3 sequence is 12 residues long. Germline V CDR1 and CDR2: MNHEY, SMNVEV (reference sequence). CDR3 amino acids: CASGYRTDTQYF. The CDR3 nucleotides are TGTGCCAGCGGATACCGCACAGATACGCAGTATTTT.

The chain links TRBV4-1 to TRBJ1-1; D is uncertain. CDR3 size: 14 residues. V was shortened by 4 bases and J by 0 bases, with 9 bases between the two germline ends. From germline, CDR1 is MGHRA and CDR2 YSYEKL. The CDR3 DNA sequence: TGCGCCAGCAGCCGCGGACGGGTGAACACTGAAGCTTTCTTT. Encoded protein: CASSRGRVNTEAFF.

The rearrangement uses TRBV20-1 and TRBJ1-5; no definite D call. The CDR3 length is 12 residues. Looked up from germline, CDR1 is DFQATT and CDR2 is SNEGSKA (reference sequence). V was clipped by 3 bases and J by 5 bases, with 8 bases between them. CDR3 DNA: TGCAGTGCTAGTGTGGTAGATCAGCCCCAGCATTTT. Translated: CSASVVDQPQHF.

This chain connects TRBV30 to TRBJ2-1; TRBD2 aligns across 8 bases. This CDR3 has 14 amino acids. Per germline, CDR1 GTSNPN and CDR2 SVGIG (reference sequence). V shed 5 bases, J shed 1 base, and the junction held 4 bases outside the gene matches. Here the CDR3 DNA reads TGTGCCTGGGGGGGGACTAGGTCCTACAATGAGCAGTTCTTC. Translation gives CAWGGTRSYNEQFF.

V and J are TRBV20-1 and TRBJ2-5, with D perhaps being TRBD1 or TRBD2 (5 bases each). CDR1 and CDR2 from the germline V gene are DFQATT and SNEGSKA (reference sequence). V lost 3 bases and J 5 bases, leaving 16 bases between the germline ends. The CDR3 sequence is 14 residues long. DNA of the CDR3: TGCAGTGCTAGGGAAGGATGGGGACGGGAGACCCAGTACTTC. This translates into CSAREGWGRETQYF.

V gene TRBV7-2 combines with J gene TRBJ2-1; TRBD2 matches 9 bases. The V gene end was trimmed by 1 base and the J gene end by 10 bases; junction bases not matched to a gene: 11. This CDR3 has 16 residues. CDR1 is SGHTA, CDR2 FQGNSA, per germline. For the CDR3, the DNA is TGTGCCAGCAGCTTAGTCGTAGCGGGGGCCGGGGGAGAGCAGTTCTTC. Its translation: CASSLVVAGAGGEQFF.